Listed here are 19 T cell receptor beta chains from one sample, sequenced in a study of CD8+CD57+ T cells in acquired aplastic anemia. The use of genomic DNA as template underpinned the TCR beta VDJ and CDR3 profiling. Using its own MiXCR run on the reads, TCRdb lists one record per CDR3 protein. The data contain about 160,000 distinct CDR3 sequences, less than 60% of them singletons. Sequencing involved patients with CD8+CD57+ cell expansion previously shown by flow cytometry. The material sequenced was sorted CD4+, CD8+, or CD8+CD57+ T cells (not recorded which) from PBMCs. The receptors come from a human donor with aplastic anemia.

The genes are TRBV9 and TRBJ2-7; 10 nucleotides match TRBD1. CDR1 is SGDLS and CDR2 is YYNGEE in the germline V gene. The CDR3 covers 14 residues. V lost 4 bases, J lost 5 bases, and 6 bases stayed unmatched. The CDR3 DNA sequence: TGTGCCAGCAGCTCTTGGGACAGGGGACACGAGCAGTACTTC. Protein sequence: CASSSWDRGHEQYF.

This clonotype was seen a single time. The chain carries TRBV7-6 and TRBJ2-7; 7 bases fit TRBD1. The V gene's germline CDR1 is SGHVS and CDR2 FNYEAQ. The CDR3 covers 13 residues. CDR3 nucleotides: TGTGCGCCGACAGGGAATGCTGGAGACGAGCAGTACTTC. This codes for CAPTGNAGDEQYF.

This clonotype was picked up a small number of times. The chain employs TRBV15 and TRBJ2-7; 8 nucleotides line up with TRBD1. The CDR3 has 16 residues. The V gene end was trimmed by 5 bases and the J gene end by 1 base; junction bases not matched to a gene: 10. Germline V gives CDR1 LNHNV, CDR2 YYDKDF (reference sequence). The CDR3 nucleotides read TGTGCCACCAGCGAAACCAGGACAGGGATGTCCTACGAGCAGTACTTC. It yields the protein CATSETRTGMSYEQYF.

This clonotype was counted ten times or more. The DNA of the CDR3 is TGCGCCAGCAGCCAAGATTTTAGCGGGACCCAGTACTTC. Amino acid sequence: CASSQDFSGTQYF. The chain is built from TRBV4-3 and TRBJ2-5; D possibly corresponds to TRBD2 (6 bases). The CDR3 is 13 residues long. Trimming stripped 0 bases from V and 7 bases from J, with 9 bases between. Per germline, CDR1 LGHNA and CDR2 YSLEER.

The J gene is TRBJ1-1, the V gene TRBV29-1; D is ambiguous. V lost 4 bases and J lost 1, with 13 bases in between. Germline-derived CDR1 and CDR2 are SQVTM and ANQGSEA. This CDR3 contains 14 residues. The CDR3 is CSVVYRDPNTEAFF. In nucleotides, the CDR3 is TGCAGCGTTGTTTACCGGGATCCGAACACTGAAGCTTTCTTT. The full variable domain, in which reference TRBV29-1 and TRBJ1-1 provide the parts outside the CDR3, is SAVISQKPSRDICQRGTSLTIQCQVDSQVTMMFWYRQQPGQSLTLIATANQGSEATYESGFVIDKFPISRPNLTFSTLTVSNMSPEDSSIYLCSVVYRDPNTEAFFGQGTRLTVV.

The CDR3 bases are TGTGCCAGCAGCTTAAGTTTACAGGCTGGGCGGTCCACTGAAGCTTTCTTT. As protein: CASSLSLQAGRSTEAFF. The J gene is TRBJ1-1, the V gene TRBV11-1; tentative D call: TRBD1 (5 bases). CDR1 and CDR2 from the germline V gene are SGHAT and FQDESV (reference sequence). V gave up 2 bases and J gave up 4 bases, with 20 bases separating them. The CDR3 spans 17 residues.

The chain combines TRBV2 with TRBJ1-2, with TRBD1 matching 9 bases. The CDR3 has 15 residues. CDR1 SNHLY and CDR2 FYNNEI come from the germline V gene. J gave up 3 bases and V 4 bases, and 6 bases lay outside the gene matches. CDR3 loop: CASSALRDRDYGYTF. As DNA, the CDR3 is TGTGCCAGCAGTGCCCTCCGGGACAGGGACTATGGCTACACCTTC.

The table lists this clonotype with many counts. The chain recombines TRBV6-2 or TRBV6-3 with TRBJ1-5; the match to TRBD1 covers 9 bases. Germline V gives CDR1 MNHEY, CDR2 SVGEGT. The CDR3 has 13 amino acids. Trimming at V came to 6 bases and at J to 7 bases, leaving 4 bases not matched to a gene. The CDR3 DNA reads TGTGCCAGCAGAAACACAGGGGGCCAGCCCCAGCATTTT. This codes for CASRNTGGQPQHF.

This clonotype was counted at least ten times. The chain carries TRBV3-1 and TRBJ1-6; D uncertain. The CDR3 runs to 13 residues. Deletions cut 1 base from V and 7 bases from J, with 5 bases between. The V gene's germline CDR1 is LGHDT and CDR2 YNNKEL (reference sequence). CDR3 residues: CASSQAGNSPLHF. The DNA of the CDR3 is TGTGCCAGCAGCCAAGCTGGGAATTCACCCCTCCACTTT.

The chain is built from TRBV25-1 and TRBJ2-7; the match to TRBD1 covers 8 bases. V was clipped by 8 bases and J by 5 bases; unmatched bases: 8. This CDR3 has 13 residues. The V gene's germline CDR1 is MGHDK and CDR2 SYGVNS. In DNA form, the CDR3 reads TGTGCCAGCGGTGGACAGGGCGTCCACGAGCAGTACTTC. Protein product: CASGGQGVHEQYF.

This clonotype was seen at least ten times. For the CDR3, the DNA is TGCAGCGTTGAAACAGGGTCGGGGGATTCACCCCTCCACTTT. Protein: CSVETGSGDSPLHF. The rearrangement links TRBV29-1 to TRBJ1-6, with TRBD1 as a possible D gene (6 bases). Germline V lookup: CDR1 SQVTM, CDR2 ANQGSEA. V lost 2 bases to trimming and J lost 8 bases, with 13 bases between them. The CDR3 spans 14 residues.

The V and J genes are TRBV19 and TRBJ1-2; D perhaps matches TRBD1 (6 bases). The CDR3 loop spans 13 amino acids. V shed 5 bases and J shed 4 bases, with 11 bases lying between them. The germline CDR1 and CDR2 sequences are LNHDA and SQIVND (reference sequence). CDR3 loop: CASSPDRLYGYTF. DNA for the CDR3: TGTGCCAGTAGTCCCGACAGGCTCTATGGCTACACCTTC.

This chain uses TRBV12-3 or TRBV12-4 with TRBJ2-1, with TRBD2 matching over 12 bases. The CDR3 totals 15 residues. Trimming removed 1 base from V and 7 bases from J; junction bases left unmatched: 2. This CDR3 is CASSLVGLAGNEQFF. For the CDR3, the DNA is TGTGCCAGCAGTTTAGTTGGACTAGCGGGAAATGAGCAGTTCTTC.

This clonotype was seen at least ten times. The chain uses TRBV2 and TRBJ1-4; D gene ambiguous. The CDR3 loop spans 14 amino acids. Per the germline V gene, CDR1 is SNHLY and CDR2 is FYNNEI. Trimming took 7 bases from V and 7 from J, leaving 16 bases between them. This chain's CDR3 is CASNREATSEKLFF. CDR3 nucleotides: TGTGCCAGCAATCGGGAGGCGACGAGTGAAAAACTGTTTTTT.

This clonotype was observed many times. A much larger clone differs from this one at a single base, so this may be a read error. The J gene is TRBJ2-1, the V gene TRBV7-2; D might be TRBD2 (6 bases). With 7 bases removed from V and 7 bases from J, the gap between germline ends came to 14 bases. Germline CDR1 and CDR2: SGHTA and FQGNSA. The CDR3 spans 13 residues. The CDR3 here is CASNAGLVNEQFF. CDR3 bases: TGTGCCAGCAATGCGGGGCTGGTAAATGAGCAGTTCTTC.

This clonotype was observed many times. The chain has TRBV29-1 and TRBJ1-3, with D hard to call. Per germline, CDR1 SQVTM and CDR2 ANQGSEA. CDR3 size: 14 residues. V was pared by 4 bases and J by 0 bases, with 10 bases between. The CDR3 reads CSVGEGPSGNTIYF. CDR3 coding DNA: TGCAGCGTTGGGGAGGGCCCCTCTGGAAACACCATATATTTT.

J is TRBJ2-5 and V is TRBV10-2; D might be TRBD1 or TRBD2, each matching 5 bases. The CDR3 is made up of 17 amino acids. Trimming stripped 3 bases from V and 2 bases from J, with 19 bases between. CDR1 is WSHSY and CDR2 is SAAADI in the germline V gene. The DNA of the CDR3 is TGCGCCAGCAGTGACCACAGGAGGACGGTGTTTCAAGAGACCCAGTACTTC. It encodes CASSDHRRTVFQETQYF.

This clonotype was seen ten or more times. The chain employs TRBV19 and TRBJ1-6; 8 nucleotides agree with TRBD1. The J segment lost 6 bases and the V segment lost 6 bases, leaving 7 bases of the junction unmatched. Looked up from germline, CDR1 is LNHDA and CDR2 is SQIVND (reference sequence). The CDR3 contains 15 residues. In nucleotides, the CDR3 is TGTGCCAGTAGCTCAGGGGGCGCGGGTAATTCACCCCTCCACTTT. Its translation is CASSSGGAGNSPLHF.

This chain links TRBV10-3 with TRBJ1-2; TRBD1 is a possible D gene (5 bases). Germline CDR1 and CDR2: ENHRY and SYGVKD. The CDR3 extends over 14 amino acids. Trimming took 3 bases from V and 0 from J, leaving 8 bases between them. CDR3 sequence (DNA): TGTGCCATCAGTGATGGCAGGGCTAACTATGGCTACACCTTC. Translating it yields CAISDGRANYGYTF.